The rows below give T cell receptor beta chains drawn from one sample of a study of lymphopenia after photon versus proton radiotherapy. Assay: immunoSEQ multiplex PCR; the TCRdb copy retains only in-frame clones and omits some. In the table there are over 30,000 clones, approximately 87% of which are singletons. Sequences were derived from peripheral blood, sampled from a patient treated with proton-based radiotherapy. All receptors come from a woman between 65 and 79 years old with pancreatic cancer. Each CDR3 is given with its conserved first and last residue. The order of the fields is CDR3 protein, CDR3 DNA, D gene, V gene, clone size, J gene. The D gene is left open where the match is weak. Only part of the rows carry a size: once, few, many, or a class if the clone is expanded.

CDR3 protein: CASSLRVGLGTEAFF; CDR3 DNA: TGTGCCAGCAGTTTGAGGGTCGGATTGGGCACTGAAGCTTTCTTT; D gene: -; V gene: TRBV28; clone size: -; J gene: TRBJ1-1
CDR3 protein: CASQLNRGVWAEAFF; CDR3 DNA: TGTGCCAGCCAACTAAACAGGGGTGTTTGGGCCGAAGCTTTCTTT; D gene: TRBD1; V gene: TRBV11-3; clone size: -; J gene: TRBJ1-1
CDR3 protein: CASSQEASTGQGGYGYTF; CDR3 DNA: TGTGCCAGCAGCCAGGAGGCCTCGACAGGGCAAGGGGGCTATGGCTACACCTTC; D gene: TRBD1; V gene: TRBV7-2; clone size: -; J gene: TRBJ1-2
CDR3 protein: CASSSVPSFSNQPQHF; CDR3 DNA: TGTGCCAGCAGCTCAGTCCCCAGTTTTAGCAATCAGCCCCAGCATTTT; D gene: -; V gene: TRBV7-2; clone size: -; J gene: TRBJ1-5
CDR3 protein: CASSSGYGGRQTYEQYF; CDR3 DNA: TGCGCCAGCAGCTCGGGTTATGGGGGCCGACAAACCTACGAGCAGTACTTC; D gene: -; V gene: TRBV5-1; clone size: -; J gene: TRBJ2-7
CDR3 protein: CASSLEEGASGANVLTF; CDR3 DNA: TGCGCCAGCAGCTTGGAGGAGGGAGCCTCTGGGGCCAACGTCCTGACTTTC; D gene: -; V gene: TRBV5-1; clone size: -; J gene: TRBJ2-6
CDR3 protein: CASSSPSGQGDTQYF; CDR3 DNA: TGTGCCAGCAGCTCACCTAGTGGGCAGGGAGATACGCAGTATTTT; D gene: -; V gene: TRBV7-9; clone size: -; J gene: TRBJ2-3
CDR3 protein: CASSPAFGNRNRELFF; CDR3 DNA: TGTGCCAGCTCACCAGCATTCGGGAACAGGAATAGAGAACTGTTTTTT; D gene: -; V gene: TRBV18; clone size: -; J gene: TRBJ1-4
CDR3 protein: CASSLVGVSRNYEQYF; CDR3 DNA: TGTGCCAGCAGCTTGGTCGGGGTTAGCCGAAATTACGAGCAGTACTTC; D gene: -; V gene: TRBV5-4; clone size: -; J gene: TRBJ2-7
CDR3 protein: CASKGGLAGKSFF; CDR3 DNA: TGTGCATCAAAAGGGGGACTAGCGGGGAAGTCTTTCTTC; D gene: TRBD2; V gene: TRBV7-2; clone size: -; J gene: TRBJ2-1
CDR3 protein: CASSSPRRGYEQYF; CDR3 DNA: TGTGCCAGCAGCTCCCCACGGAGGGGGTACGAGCAGTACTTC; D gene: -; V gene: TRBV5-8; clone size: few; J gene: TRBJ2-7
CDR3 protein: CASTSGGAKNGELFF; CDR3 DNA: TGCGCCAGCACGTCAGGGGGCGCTAAAAACGGGGAGCTGTTTTTT; D gene: TRBD1; V gene: TRBV5-1; clone size: -; J gene: TRBJ2-2
CDR3 protein: CASSYDAGTSTMMQFF; CDR3 DNA: TGTGCCAGCAGTTATGACGCGGGAACTTCTACAATGATGCAGTTCTTC; D gene: -; V gene: TRBV6-5; clone size: -; J gene: TRBJ2-1
CDR3 protein: CASSEGGNTIYF; CDR3 DNA: TGTGCCAGCAGCGAAGGCGGAAACACCATATATTTT; D gene: -; V gene: TRBV6-5; clone size: -; J gene: TRBJ1-3
CDR3 protein: CASSTAGQGGYGYTF; CDR3 DNA: TGTGCCAGCAGTACCGCCGGACAGGGCGGCTATGGCTACACCTTC; D gene: TRBD1; V gene: TRBV27; clone size: -; J gene: TRBJ1-2
CDR3 protein: CASSAGRSTDTQYF; CDR3 DNA: TGTGCCAGCAGTGCGGGTCGTAGCACAGATACGCAGTATTTT; D gene: -; V gene: TRBV11-2; clone size: -; J gene: TRBJ2-3
CDR3 protein: CASSLVTGGTTEAFF; CDR3 DNA: TGTGCCAGCAGCTTGGTGACAGGGGGCACAACTGAAGCTTTCTTT; D gene: TRBD1; V gene: TRBV5-5; clone size: -; J gene: TRBJ1-1
CDR3 protein: CASSAPGQSYGYTF; CDR3 DNA: TGTGCCAGCAGTGCCCCGGGACAGAGCTATGGCTACACCTTC; D gene: TRBD1; V gene: TRBV28; clone size: medium-sized; J gene: TRBJ1-2
CDR3 protein: CASSTPGHATDTQYF; CDR3 DNA: TGTGCCAGCAGTACCCCGGGACACGCCACAGATACGCAGTATTTT; D gene: -; V gene: TRBV6-6; clone size: -; J gene: TRBJ2-3
CDR3 protein: CASSLTGTGHNEQFF; CDR3 DNA: TGTGCCAGCAGCTTAACCGGGACAGGGCACAATGAGCAGTTCTTC; D gene: TRBD1; V gene: TRBV5-4; clone size: -; J gene: TRBJ2-1
CDR3 protein: CASSQGGAGRGGGYTF; CDR3 DNA: TGCGCCAGCAGCCAAGGTGGGGCAGGGCGAGGTGGTGGCTACACCTTC; D gene: -; V gene: TRBV4-1; clone size: -; J gene: TRBJ1-2
CDR3 protein: CASSLQGYNSPLHF; CDR3 DNA: TGTGCCAGCAGCCTACAGGGGTATAATTCACCCCTCCACTTT; D gene: TRBD1; V gene: TRBV7-3; clone size: -; J gene: TRBJ1-6
CDR3 protein: CASSGLDTGRNTEAFF; CDR3 DNA: TGTGCCAGCAGTGGCCTCGATACAGGGAGAAACACTGAAGCTTTCTTT; D gene: -; V gene: TRBV27; clone size: -; J gene: TRBJ1-1
CDR3 protein: CASSLGDAVEQFF; CDR3 DNA: TGTGCCAGCAGCTTAGGAGACGCCGTTGAGCAGTTCTTC; D gene: -; V gene: TRBV7-9; clone size: -; J gene: TRBJ2-1
CDR3 protein: CASSFWEREMVEQFF; CDR3 DNA: TGTGCCAGCAGCTTCTGGGAGCGGGAGATGGTTGAGCAGTTCTTC; D gene: TRBD2; V gene: TRBV7-9; clone size: -; J gene: TRBJ2-1
CDR3 protein: CASSPASLGNIQYF; CDR3 DNA: TGTGCCAGCAGCCCAGCTAGCCTTGGGAACATTCAGTACTTC; D gene: -; V gene: TRBV28; clone size: -; J gene: TRBJ2-4
CDR3 protein: CAWSGRGRGRRNEQFF; CDR3 DNA: TGTGCCTGGAGTGGAAGAGGCAGGGGGCGTAGGAATGAGCAGTTCTTC; D gene: TRBD1; V gene: TRBV30; clone size: once; J gene: TRBJ2-1
CDR3 protein: CASRDSTSTDTQYF; CDR3 DNA: TGTGCCAGCAGGGACAGTACTAGCACAGATACGCAGTATTTT; D gene: -; V gene: TRBV28; clone size: -; J gene: TRBJ2-3
CDR3 protein: CASSQDQLSTSGSFF; CDR3 DNA: TGCGCCAGCAGCCAAGATCAGTTATCGACTAGCGGGAGCTTCTTC; D gene: TRBD2; V gene: TRBV4-3; clone size: -; J gene: TRBJ2-1
CDR3 protein: CASSQVPPGRNTEAFF; CDR3 DNA: TGCGCCAGCAGCCAAGTCCCCCCGGGCCGGAACACTGAAGCTTTCTTT; D gene: -; V gene: TRBV4-1; clone size: -; J gene: TRBJ1-1
CDR3 protein: CARDNLAFPQAQYF; CDR3 DNA: TGTGCCAGGGACAATCTTGCATTCCCCCAGGCGCAGTATTTT; D gene: -; V gene: TRBV2; clone size: -; J gene: TRBJ2-3
CDR3 protein: CSVEGTGSSYNEQFF; CDR3 DNA: TGCAGCGTTGAAGGGACAGGGAGTTCCTACAATGAGCAGTTCTTC; D gene: TRBD1; V gene: TRBV29-1; clone size: -; J gene: TRBJ2-1
CDR3 protein: CASSFWANTGELFF; CDR3 DNA: TGTGCCAGCAGCTTTTGGGCCAACACCGGGGAGCTGTTTTTT; D gene: -; V gene: TRBV13; clone size: -; J gene: TRBJ2-2
CDR3 protein: CASSQVHTGGSGNTIYF; CDR3 DNA: TGCGCCAGCAGCCAGGTCCACACAGGGGGCTCTGGAAACACCATATATTTT; D gene: TRBD1; V gene: TRBV4-3; clone size: -; J gene: TRBJ1-3
CDR3 protein: CASSSNSGYNEQFF; CDR3 DNA: TGTGCCAGCAGCTCCAATTCAGGGTACAATGAGCAGTTCTTC; D gene: -; V gene: TRBV7-2; clone size: -; J gene: TRBJ2-1
CDR3 protein: CASRQGTDTQYF; CDR3 DNA: TGTGCCTCCAGACAGGGCACAGATACGCAGTATTTT; D gene: -; V gene: TRBV10-3; clone size: -; J gene: TRBJ2-3
CDR3 protein: CSAGTGETQYF; CDR3 DNA: TGCAGTGCCGGGACGGGGGAGACCCAGTACTTC; D gene: -; V gene: TRBV20-1; clone size: -; J gene: TRBJ2-5
CDR3 protein: CASSLAGGLAVDEQFF; CDR3 DNA: TGTGCCAGCAGCTTGGCCGGGGGACTAGCGGTCGATGAGCAGTTCTTC; D gene: TRBD2; V gene: TRBV5-4; clone size: few; J gene: TRBJ2-1
CDR3 protein: CASSPLGGSYNEQFF; CDR3 DNA: TGTGCCAGCAGTCCCTTGGGGGGCTCCTACAATGAGCAGTTCTTC; D gene: -; V gene: TRBV6-4; clone size: few; J gene: TRBJ2-1
CDR3 protein: CASSLVQGNNEQFF; CDR3 DNA: TGTGCCAGCAGCTTAGTACAGGGCAACAATGAGCAGTTCTTC; D gene: -; V gene: TRBV13; clone size: -; J gene: TRBJ2-1
CDR3 protein: CAWGVGGTSGSNEQFF; CDR3 DNA: TGTGCCTGGGGGGTTGGTGGAACTAGCGGGAGCAATGAGCAGTTCTTC; D gene: TRBD2; V gene: TRBV30; clone size: -; J gene: TRBJ2-1
CDR3 protein: CASSSPTGGFYEQYF; CDR3 DNA: TGTGCCAGCAGTTCCCCGACAGGGGGCTTCTACGAGCAGTACTTC; D gene: TRBD1; V gene: TRBV28; clone size: few; J gene: TRBJ2-7
CDR3 protein: CASSPGQVYEQYF; CDR3 DNA: TGTGCCAGCTCACCAGGACAGGTCTACGAGCAGTACTTC; D gene: TRBD1; V gene: TRBV18; clone size: -; J gene: TRBJ2-7
CDR3 protein: CASRTRDRDYNEQFF; CDR3 DNA: TGTGCCAGCAGGACCCGGGACAGAGACTACAATGAGCAGTTCTTC; D gene: TRBD1; V gene: TRBV6-6; clone size: -; J gene: TRBJ2-1
CDR3 protein: CASRRLAGAREQYF; CDR3 DNA: TGTGCCAGCAGGAGACTAGCGGGAGCGCGGGAGCAGTACTTC; D gene: TRBD2; V gene: TRBV28; clone size: -; J gene: TRBJ2-7
CDR3 protein: CASSLSGANVLTF; CDR3 DNA: TGCGCCAGCAGCTTGTCTGGGGCCAACGTCCTGACTTTC; D gene: -; V gene: TRBV5-1; clone size: -; J gene: TRBJ2-6
CDR3 protein: CSVDRPGTNQETQYF; CDR3 DNA: TGCAGCGTTGATAGGCCAGGGACTAACCAAGAGACCCAGTACTTC; D gene: TRBD2; V gene: TRBV29-1; clone size: -; J gene: TRBJ2-5
CDR3 protein: CASSPTGADTEAFF; CDR3 DNA: TGTGCCAGCAGCCCAACCGGGGCGGACACTGAAGCTTTCTTT; D gene: -; V gene: TRBV13; clone size: -; J gene: TRBJ1-1
CDR3 protein: CASSLLTRGSNEQFF; CDR3 DNA: TGCGCCAGCAGCTTGCTCACGAGAGGGTCCAATGAGCAGTTCTTC; D gene: -; V gene: TRBV5-1; clone size: -; J gene: TRBJ2-1
CDR3 protein: CAISEWQSREQYF; CDR3 DNA: TGTGCCATCAGTGAGTGGCAGTCCCGCGAGCAGTACTTC; D gene: -; V gene: TRBV10-3; clone size: -; J gene: TRBJ2-7
CDR3 protein: CASSFARGPTFNSPLHF; CDR3 DNA: TGTGCCAGCAGTTTTGCCAGGGGGCCTACTTTTAATTCACCCCTCCACTTT; D gene: TRBD1; V gene: TRBV27; clone size: -; J gene: TRBJ1-6
CDR3 protein: CAWIRTDTQYF; CDR3 DNA: TGTGCCTGGATCCGCACAGATACGCAGTATTTT; D gene: -; V gene: TRBV30; clone size: -; J gene: TRBJ2-3
CDR3 protein: CASSGETSGRATDTQYF; CDR3 DNA: TGTGCCAGCAGCGGAGAAACTAGCGGGAGGGCCACAGATACGCAGTATTTT; D gene: TRBD2; V gene: TRBV9; clone size: once; J gene: TRBJ2-3
CDR3 protein: CASSHQGEETQYF; CDR3 DNA: TGTGCCAGCAGCCATCAGGGAGAAGAGACCCAGTACTTC; D gene: -; V gene: TRBV28; clone size: once; J gene: TRBJ2-5
CDR3 protein: CASKTTGTGSYEQYF; CDR3 DNA: TGTGCCAGCAAAACTACCGGGACAGGGTCCTACGAGCAGTACTTC; D gene: TRBD1; V gene: TRBV28; clone size: -; J gene: TRBJ2-7